This is a list of T cell receptor beta chains from one sample in a study of beta chain features in type 1 diabetes. Clones were sequenced by immunoSEQ multiplex PCR, and TCRdb holds only the in-frame ones, with some missing. The sample carries 400,000 to 600,000 clones, around 28% recorded once. Specimen: naive CD4+ T cells from blood. These receptors came from a man in his late teens or twenties in good health. CDR3s include the opening cysteine and the closing phenylalanine or tryptophan. D genes are given only for firm matches. Clone size is stated in some rows and not others, as once, few, many or a class when expanded.

CDR3 protein: CASSYSSGSTETQYF
CDR3 DNA: TGTGCCAGCAGCTACTCTAGCGGGAGTACGGAGACCCAGTACTTC
D gene: TRBD2
V gene: TRBV7-3
clone size: -
J gene: TRBJ2-5

CDR3 protein: CSVGTSGSVPGETQYF
CDR3 DNA: TGCAGCGTTGGGACTAGCGGGAGTGTCCCTGGGGAGACCCAGTACTTC
D gene: TRBD2
V gene: TRBV29-1
clone size: -
J gene: TRBJ2-5

CDR3 protein: CASTFRQGKTDTQYF
CDR3 DNA: TGTGCCAGCACCTTTCGGCAGGGAAAAACAGATACGCAGTATTTT
D gene: -
V gene: TRBV7-9
clone size: -
J gene: TRBJ2-3

CDR3 protein: CASSLELAGEPTQYF
CDR3 DNA: TGTGCCAGCAGCTTAGAACTAGCGGGAGAACCGACCCAGTACTTC
D gene: TRBD2
V gene: TRBV7-2
clone size: -
J gene: TRBJ2-5

CDR3 protein: CASRGYRAGSYNEQFF
CDR3 DNA: TGTGCCAGCAGAGGCTACAGGGCAGGCTCCTACAATGAGCAGTTCTTC
D gene: -
V gene: TRBV28
clone size: -
J gene: TRBJ2-1

CDR3 protein: CSAIDSYEQYF
CDR3 DNA: TGCAGTGCTATTGACTCCTACGAGCAGTACTTC
D gene: -
V gene: TRBV20-1
clone size: -
J gene: TRBJ2-7

CDR3 protein: CATSRDRGDTEAFF
CDR3 DNA: TGTGCCACCAGCAGAGATAGGGGCGACACTGAAGCTTTCTTT
D gene: -
V gene: TRBV15
clone size: -
J gene: TRBJ1-1

CDR3 protein: CASSGTPGSGLNEQYF
CDR3 DNA: TGTGCCAGCTCAGGGACCCCAGGGTCGGGCCTCAACGAGCAGTACTTC
D gene: -
V gene: TRBV4-2
clone size: few
J gene: TRBJ2-7

CDR3 protein: CASSQLAGTYNEQFF
CDR3 DNA: TGCGCCAGCAGCCAGCTAGCGGGCACCTACAATGAGCAGTTCTTC
D gene: TRBD2
V gene: TRBV4-3
clone size: few
J gene: TRBJ2-1

CDR3 protein: CASSAGLADTGELFF
CDR3 DNA: TGTGCCAGCAGCGCGGGACTAGCAGACACCGGGGAGCTGTTTTTT
D gene: TRBD2
V gene: TRBV9
clone size: -
J gene: TRBJ2-2

CDR3 protein: CASRTPGRGTDTQYF
CDR3 DNA: TGTGCCAGCAGGACGCCAGGAAGAGGCACAGATACGCAGTATTTT
D gene: -
V gene: TRBV25-1
clone size: -
J gene: TRBJ2-3

CDR3 protein: CASSKTGGTYEQYF
CDR3 DNA: TGTGCCAGCAGCAAGACAGGGGGCACCTACGAGCAGTACTTC
D gene: TRBD1
V gene: TRBV13
clone size: once
J gene: TRBJ2-7

CDR3 protein: CASSTTDTQYF
CDR3 DNA: TGTGCCAGCAGTACAACAGATACGCAGTATTTT
D gene: -
V gene: TRBV6-5
clone size: once
J gene: TRBJ2-3

CDR3 protein: CASSRTSGSFTDTQYF
CDR3 DNA: TGTGCCAGCAGTCGGACTAGCGGGAGTTTCACAGATACGCAGTATTTT
D gene: TRBD2
V gene: TRBV9
clone size: -
J gene: TRBJ2-3

CDR3 protein: CATSRDPSPQETQYF
CDR3 DNA: TGTGCCACCAGCAGAGATCCCTCGCCGCAAGAGACCCAGTACTTC
D gene: -
V gene: TRBV15
clone size: once
J gene: TRBJ2-5

CDR3 protein: CASSYSNSGSYF
CDR3 DNA: TGTGCCAGCAGTTACTCGAATAGCGGGTCGTATTTT
D gene: TRBD2
V gene: TRBV6-6
clone size: -
J gene: TRBJ2-3

CDR3 protein: CATSSQLGTSGSDEQFF
CDR3 DNA: TGTGCCACCAGCAGTCAACTCGGGACTAGCGGGAGCGATGAGCAGTTCTTC
D gene: TRBD2
V gene: TRBV15
clone size: -
J gene: TRBJ2-1

CDR3 protein: CASSIPGTAAGNEQFF
CDR3 DNA: TGTGCCAGCAGTATCCCCGGGACCGCTGCGGGAAATGAGCAGTTCTTC
D gene: -
V gene: TRBV2
clone size: -
J gene: TRBJ2-1

CDR3 protein: CASSVGQGTDTQYF
CDR3 DNA: TGTGCCAGCAGCGTGGGACAGGGGACAGATACGCAGTATTTT
D gene: TRBD1
V gene: TRBV9
clone size: -
J gene: TRBJ2-3

CDR3 protein: CASSRQGTGETQYF
CDR3 DNA: TGTGCCAGCAGTCGACAGGGCACGGGGGAGACCCAGTACTTC
D gene: TRBD1
V gene: TRBV7-2
clone size: -
J gene: TRBJ2-5

CDR3 protein: CASSLRDRGAYNEQFF
CDR3 DNA: TGTGCCAGCAGCCTGCGGGACAGGGGGGCCTACAATGAGCAGTTCTTC
D gene: TRBD1
V gene: TRBV4-2
clone size: -
J gene: TRBJ2-1

CDR3 protein: CASSLVFSGANVLTF
CDR3 DNA: TGTGCCAGCAGCTTAGTGTTTTCTGGGGCCAACGTCCTGACTTTC
D gene: -
V gene: TRBV7-2
clone size: -
J gene: TRBJ2-6

CDR3 protein: CASSVGGQASYEQYF
CDR3 DNA: TGTGCCAGCAGCGTAGGAGGACAGGCCTCCTACGAGCAGTACTTC
D gene: TRBD1
V gene: TRBV9
clone size: few
J gene: TRBJ2-7

CDR3 protein: CASSLRVGPQEKLFF
CDR3 DNA: TGCGCCAGCAGCTTGAGAGTCGGGCCTCAGGAAAAACTGTTTTTT
D gene: -
V gene: TRBV5-1
clone size: -
J gene: TRBJ1-4

CDR3 protein: CAWRLVYGGAYNEQFF
CDR3 DNA: TGTGCCTGGAGACTGGTGTACGGAGGCGCCTACAATGAGCAGTTCTTC
D gene: -
V gene: TRBV30
clone size: few
J gene: TRBJ2-1

CDR3 protein: CASSVVPNTEAFF
CDR3 DNA: TGTGCCAGCAGCGTAGTGCCGAACACTGAAGCTTTCTTT
D gene: -
V gene: TRBV9
clone size: -
J gene: TRBJ1-1

CDR3 protein: CAWSGLAGSTDTQYF
CDR3 DNA: TGTGCCTGGAGTGGACTAGCGGGGAGCACAGATACGCAGTATTTT
D gene: TRBD2
V gene: TRBV30
clone size: -
J gene: TRBJ2-3

CDR3 protein: CSVEDFTGQGRTIQETQYF
CDR3 DNA: TGCAGCGTTGAAGATTTTACTGGGCAGGGGCGAACAATCCAAGAGACCCAGTACTTC
D gene: -
V gene: TRBV29-1
clone size: -
J gene: TRBJ2-5

CDR3 protein: CASSSKVVSGNEQFF
CDR3 DNA: TGTGCCAGCTCTTCGAAAGTAGTCTCGGGCAATGAGCAGTTCTTC
D gene: -
V gene: TRBV18
clone size: -
J gene: TRBJ2-1

CDR3 protein: CASRGPGQTYEQYF
CDR3 DNA: TGTGCCAGCAGGGGACCGGGGCAGACCTACGAGCAGTACTTC
D gene: -
V gene: TRBV7-2
clone size: few
J gene: TRBJ2-7

CDR3 protein: CSALRPPDTQYF
CDR3 DNA: TGCAGCGCCCTCCGGCCACCAGATACGCAGTATTTT
D gene: -
V gene: TRBV29-1
clone size: few
J gene: TRBJ2-3

CDR3 protein: CASSLIAGKYEQYF
CDR3 DNA: TGTGCCAGCAGCCTTATCGCGGGGAAGTACGAGCAGTACTTC
D gene: -
V gene: TRBV27
clone size: once
J gene: TRBJ2-7

CDR3 protein: CATSRDRGPYNEQFF
CDR3 DNA: TGTGCCACCAGCCGGGACAGGGGACCCTACAATGAGCAGTTCTTC
D gene: TRBD1
V gene: TRBV15
clone size: -
J gene: TRBJ2-1

CDR3 protein: CASRLGNGRAKNIQYF
CDR3 DNA: TGTGCAAGTCGCTTAGGGAACGGGAGGGCCAAAAACATTCAGTACTTC
D gene: -
V gene: TRBV12-2
clone size: -
J gene: TRBJ2-4

CDR3 protein: CSVQSSGSRADTQYF
CDR3 DNA: TGCAGCGTTCAAAGTAGCGGGAGTAGGGCAGATACGCAGTATTTT
D gene: TRBD2
V gene: TRBV29-1
clone size: -
J gene: TRBJ2-3

CDR3 protein: CASSYSSQENIQYF
CDR3 DNA: TGTGCCAGCAGTTACTCTTCACAAGAAAACATTCAGTACTTC
D gene: -
V gene: TRBV6-5
clone size: few
J gene: TRBJ2-4

CDR3 protein: CASSVSQGGLGADTQYF
CDR3 DNA: TGTGCCAGCAGCGTATCCCAGGGTGGACTGGGGGCAGATACGCAGTATTTT
D gene: -
V gene: TRBV9
clone size: -
J gene: TRBJ2-3

CDR3 protein: CAATGTGGLNQPQHF
CDR3 DNA: TGCGCCGCAACCGGGACAGGGGGCCTCAATCAGCCCCAGCATTTT
D gene: TRBD1
V gene: TRBV10-2
clone size: -
J gene: TRBJ1-5

CDR3 protein: CASRPTGTTQYF
CDR3 DNA: TGTGCCAGCAGGCCTACCGGGACTACCCAGTATTTT
D gene: TRBD2
V gene: TRBV28
clone size: -
J gene: TRBJ2-3

CDR3 protein: CASRTGADTQYF
CDR3 DNA: TGCGCCAGCAGGACAGGGGCGGATACGCAGTATTTT
D gene: TRBD1
V gene: TRBV23-1
clone size: few
J gene: TRBJ2-3

CDR3 protein: CSGRDTATNEKLFF
CDR3 DNA: TGCAGCGGCAGGGACACTGCAACTAATGAAAAACTGTTTTTT
D gene: -
V gene: TRBV29-1
clone size: -
J gene: TRBJ1-4

CDR3 protein: CASRPRRLAPSYEQYF
CDR3 DNA: TGTGCAAGTCGCCCGAGGCGCCTAGCTCCGTCTTACGAGCAGTACTTC
D gene: -
V gene: TRBV12-2
clone size: -
J gene: TRBJ2-7

CDR3 protein: CASSLDSTDTQYF
CDR3 DNA: TGTGCCAGCAGCCTGGACAGCACAGATACGCAGTATTTT
D gene: -
V gene: TRBV7-8
clone size: -
J gene: TRBJ2-3